The clone carrying this TCR beta chain has more than one count but fewer than ten. Each CDR3 protein gets one entry after TCRdb re-called the 5' RACE reads with MiXCR. The repertoire includes approximately 58,000 distinct CDR3 sequences, roughly 8.8% of them detected once, and 1.9% sits in the top ten. This entry comes from a study of neurological immune-mediated disorders. In germline, CDR1 is MNHEY, CDR2 SVGAGI. The J segment lost 4 bases and the V segment lost 4 bases, leaving 2 bases of the junction unmatched. This CDR3 has 14 amino acids. As to time point: longitudinal time-point 3. Unsorted libraries were generated from 2 million PBMCs. These cells had been stored in RNAlater at -80 C.

The receptor was isolated from a woman between 35 and 50 years old in good health. The gene calls are TRBV6-5 and TRBJ2-1; 9 nucleotides match TRBD2. Input material: PBMCs. CDR3 DNA sequence: TGTGCCAGCAGTTTAGCGGGGGCATACAATGAGCAGTTCTTC. Its translation: CASSLAGAYNEQFF.